This TCR beta chain comes out of a study of CD8 T cells in Susac syndrome. Random hexamers were used to reverse transcribe roughly 0.45 to 1 ug of RNA. One entry per CDR3 protein results from TCRdb running MiXCR on the immunoSEQ multiplex PCR reads. The sample lists around 150,000 distinct CDR3 sequences; about 93% were seen once. In germline, CDR1 is SQVTM, CDR2 ANQGSEA. The V end was cut by 7 bases, the J end by 6 bases, with 19 bases between. CDR3 length: 14 amino acids. This rearrangement joins TRBV29-1 to TRBJ2-4, with a tentative D call TRBD2 (7 bases). The origin of this receptor is a human donor in good health. Source material: CD4+ T cells from PBMCs. CDR3 DNA: TGCAGCGGGGGAACAGGGAGGGGAGGAAACATTCAGTACTTC. It specifies CSGGTGRGGNIQYF.